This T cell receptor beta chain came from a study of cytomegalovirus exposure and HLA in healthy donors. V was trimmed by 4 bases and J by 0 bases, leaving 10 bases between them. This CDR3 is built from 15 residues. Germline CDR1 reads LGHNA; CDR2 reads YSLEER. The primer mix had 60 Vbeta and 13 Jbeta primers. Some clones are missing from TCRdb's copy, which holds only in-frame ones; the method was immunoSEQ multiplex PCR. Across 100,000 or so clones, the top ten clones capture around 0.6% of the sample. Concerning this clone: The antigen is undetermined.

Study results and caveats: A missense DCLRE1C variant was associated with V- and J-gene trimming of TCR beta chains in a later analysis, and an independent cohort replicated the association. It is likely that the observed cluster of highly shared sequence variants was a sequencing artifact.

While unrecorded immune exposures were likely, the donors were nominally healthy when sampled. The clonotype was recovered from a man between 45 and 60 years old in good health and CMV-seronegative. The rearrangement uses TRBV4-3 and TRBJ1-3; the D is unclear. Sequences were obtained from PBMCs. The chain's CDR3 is CASSLDGVSGNTIYF. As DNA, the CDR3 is TGCGCCAGCAGCCTCGACGGGGTCTCTGGAAACACCATATATTTT.